Listed here are 17 T cell receptor beta chains from one sample, sequenced in a study of blood T cell repertoires in COVID-19. The table came from immunoSEQ multiplex PCR; TCRdb's copy has only in-frame clones and leaves some out. The sample lists approximately 350,000 clones, approximately 87% occurring once. Input material: peripheral blood. The receptors derive from a woman between 45 and 65 years old with COVID-19, enrolled during active disease.

Only a few counts were recorded for this clone. The gene calls are TRBV3-1 (or the pseudogene TRBV3-2) and TRBJ2-1; the D gene is possibly TRBD2 (6 bases). From germline, CDR1 is LGHDT and CDR2 YNNKEL (reference sequence). V was clipped by 4 bases and J by 10 bases, with 17 bases between them. This CDR3 region has 14 residues. The CDR3 is CASSRSYSGLEQFF. CDR3 sequence (DNA): TGTGCCAGCAGCCGATCATATAGCGGCCTAGAGCAGTTCTTC.

V usage is TRBV21-1 and J usage is TRBJ1-2; the table gives TRBD1 as D, unverified against the DNA. TRBV21-1 is a documented pseudogene. There are 17 residues in the CDR3. This CDR3 reads CASSKFGGTGGAQGYTF. In nucleotides, the CDR3 is TGTGCCAGCAGCAAATTTGGTGGGACAGGGGGTGCACAGGGCTACACCTTC.

The genes are TRBV4-1 and TRBJ2-7; 10 positions agree with TRBD2. Germline-derived CDR1 and CDR2 are MGHRA and YSYEKL. This CDR3 has 15 residues. V lost 3 bases to trimming and J lost 0 bases; unmatched junction nucleotides: 2. CDR3 in amino acids: CASSHGLAASYEQYF. For the CDR3, the DNA is TGCGCCAGCAGCCATGGACTAGCGGCCTCCTACGAGCAGTACTTC.

The chain has TRBV15 and TRBJ1-4; tentative D call: TRBD1 (5 bases). Per germline, CDR1 LNHNV and CDR2 YYDKDF (reference sequence). V lost 3 bases and J 0 bases, leaving 11 bases between the germline ends. This CDR3 spans 16 amino acids. CDR3 nucleotides: TGTGCCACCAGCAGGAGACAGTTTGCAACTAATGAAAAACTGTTTTTT. Protein: CATSRRQFATNEKLFF. The variable domain in full, with the rest retrieved from reference TRBV15 and TRBJ1-4, is DAMVIQNPRYQVTQFGKPVTLSCSQTLNHNVMYWYQQKSSQAPKLLFHYYDKDFNNEADTPDNFQSRRPNTSFCFLDIRSPGLGDTAMYLCATSRRQFATNEKLFFGSGTQLSVL.

The chain links TRBV28 to TRBJ1-5; D is perhaps TRBD1 (6 bases). V dropped 2 bases and J dropped 6 bases, with 14 bases sitting between them. Germline V CDR1 and CDR2: MDHEN, SYDVKM. This CDR3 has 15 residues. Here the CDR3 DNA reads TGTGCCAGCAGTTTAATAGGGCAGGGGAGTCAGCCCCAGCATTTT. Its translation is CASSLIGQGSQPQHF.

The count of this clone is one. The rearrangement uses TRBV18 and TRBJ1-5; D is ambiguous. Germline lookup yields CDR1 KGHSH and CDR2 LQKENI. This CDR3 contains 14 residues. The germline V and J ends were trimmed by 4 bases and 7 bases, with 14 bases remaining between them. The CDR3 sequence: CASSRAASKQPQHF. The CDR3 DNA is TGTGCCAGCTCACGAGCAGCTAGTAAACAGCCCCAGCATTTT.

This rearrangement joins TRBV7-9 to TRBJ2-1; D may be TRBD1 (6 bases). CDR1 is SEHNR and CDR2 is FQNEAQ in the germline V gene (reference sequence). Trimming removed 5 bases at V and 7 bases at J, with 18 bases between. The CDR3 spans 15 residues. CDR3 sequence reads: CASSPRGREGNEQFF. CDR3 coding DNA: TGTGCCAGCAGCCCTAGGGGGAGAGAGGGGAATGAGCAGTTCTTC.

The V and J genes are TRBV5-5 and TRBJ2-5, with a possible D match to TRBD1 (7 bases). V was pared by 3 bases and J by 1 base, with 10 bases between. Germline CDR1 SGHKS, CDR2 YYEKEE (reference sequence). CDR3 size: 14 residues. CDR3 in DNA: TGTGCCAGCAGCTGGAGGGACAGCCAAGAGACCCAGTACTTC. Translation: CASSWRDSQETQYF.

This rearrangement joins TRBV11-3 to TRBJ2-7; 10 bases fit TRBD2. V dropped 6 bases and J dropped 5; count of bases not matched to a gene: 16. Germline-derived CDR1 and CDR2 are SGHNT and YENEEA. The CDR3 is made up of 17 amino acids. DNA of the CDR3: TGTGCCAGCAGTCGAGATAGGGGGCTAGCGGGAGTCCACGAGCAGTACTTC. Its translation is CASSRDRGLAGVHEQYF.

The chain carries TRBV7-9 and TRBJ1-2; TRBD1 agrees at 8 bases. This CDR3 comprises 16 residues. J was trimmed by 4 bases and V by 5 bases; bases with no gene match: 12. Germline loops: CDR1 SEHNR, CDR2 FQNEAQ (reference sequence). The CDR3 coding sequence is TGTGCCAGCAGCCATGAAAAGGTCGGGACAGGCTATGGCTACACCTTC. This translates into CASSHEKVGTGYGYTF. Variable domain in full (rest from reference TRBV7-9 and TRBJ1-2): DTGVSQNPRHKITKRGQNVTFRCDPISEHNRLYWYRQTLGQGPEFLTYFQNEAQLEKSRLLSDRFSAERPKGSFSTLEIQRTEQGDSAMYLCASSHEKVGTGYGYTFGSGTRLTVV.

The V and J genes are TRBV11-2 and TRBJ2-7; maybe TRBD1 (5 bases). Germline values: CDR1 SGHAT, CDR2 FQNNGV. The CDR3 length is 14 residues. Trimming removed 1 base from V and 0 bases from J, with 7 bases in between. CDR3 residues: CASSLAGFSYEQYF. The DNA of the CDR3 is TGTGCCAGCAGCTTAGCAGGGTTCTCCTACGAGCAGTACTTC.

The rearrangement links TRBV21-1 to TRBJ1-5. TRBV21-1 is a known pseudogene. This CDR3 has 15 residues. As DNA, the CDR3 is TGTGCCAGCAGCAAAGCGGGGGGGCTCAGGGAGCCCCAGCATTTT. This encodes CASSKAGGLREPQHF.

The rearrangement links TRBV5-1 to TRBJ2-5; D might be TRBD1 (6 bases). Between the trimmed V and J ends, which lost 4 bases and 2 bases, there was a span of 18 bases. CDR3 length: 16 amino acids. Germline V gives CDR1 SGHRS, CDR2 YFSETQ. CDR3 amino acids: CASSLQRTGNQETQYF. Written as DNA, the CDR3 is TGCGCCAGCAGCCTGCAGCGAACAGGGAATCAAGAGACCCAGTACTTC.

The CDR3 spells CASSRGISGRGSGANVLTF. DNA for the CDR3: TGTGCCAGCAGCAGAGGGATTAGCGGGCGAGGCTCTGGGGCCAACGTCCTGACTTTC. The rearrangement joins TRBV7-6 to TRBJ2-6; TRBD2 matches at 7 bases. The V segment lost 5 bases and the J segment 0 bases; nucleotides outside the gene matches: 13. The germline V gene has CDR1 SGHVS and CDR2 FNYEAQ. The CDR3 consists of 19 residues.

V and J are TRBV27 and TRBJ2-4; possible D gene TRBD2, 5 bases. CDR1 is MNHEY, CDR2 SMNVEV, per germline (reference sequence). V gave up 3 bases and J gave up 2 bases, with 8 bases separating them. The CDR3 is 14 amino acids. The CDR3 protein is CASSFGNTKNIQYF. CDR3 DNA sequence: TGTGCCAGCAGTTTCGGGAATACCAAAAACATTCAGTACTTC.

Here the CDR3 reads CAISESTGQYTGELFF. CDR3 nucleotides: TGTGCCATCAGTGAGTCAACAGGACAGTACACCGGGGAGCTGTTTTTT. The V and J genes are TRBV10-3 and TRBJ2-2, with D maybe TRBD1 (6 bases). This CDR3 has 16 residues. Trimming removed 0 bases at V and 3 bases at J, with 11 bases between. Germline V gene data show CDR1 as ENHRY and CDR2 as SYGVKD.

This chain joins TRBV5-8 and TRBJ2-6; 9 nucleotides agree with TRBD1. Looked up from germline, CDR1 is SGHTS and CDR2 is YDEGEE. This CDR3 contains 17 residues. J was trimmed by 2 bases and V by 4 bases; bases with no gene match: 7. The CDR3 DNA reads TGTGCCAGCAGCCCCGGGACAGGGATCACTGGGGCCAACGTCCTGACTTTC. As protein: CASSPGTGITGANVLTF.